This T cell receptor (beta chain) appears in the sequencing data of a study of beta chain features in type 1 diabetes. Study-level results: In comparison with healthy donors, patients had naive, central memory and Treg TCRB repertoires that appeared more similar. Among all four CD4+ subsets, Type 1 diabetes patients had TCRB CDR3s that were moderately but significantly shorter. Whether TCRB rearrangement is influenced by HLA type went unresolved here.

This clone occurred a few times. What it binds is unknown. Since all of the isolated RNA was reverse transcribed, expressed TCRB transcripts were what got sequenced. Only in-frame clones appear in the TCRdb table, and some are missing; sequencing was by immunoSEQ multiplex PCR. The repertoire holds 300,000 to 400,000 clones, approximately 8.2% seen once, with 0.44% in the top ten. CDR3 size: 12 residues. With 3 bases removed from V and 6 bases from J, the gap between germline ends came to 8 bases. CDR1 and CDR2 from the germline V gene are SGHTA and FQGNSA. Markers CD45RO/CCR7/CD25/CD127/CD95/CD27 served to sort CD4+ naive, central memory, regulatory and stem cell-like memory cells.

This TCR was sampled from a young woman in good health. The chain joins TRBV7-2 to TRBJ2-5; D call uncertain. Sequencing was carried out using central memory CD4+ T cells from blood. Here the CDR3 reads CASSFGSKTQYF. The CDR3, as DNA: TGTGCCAGCAGCTTCGGTTCGAAGACCCAGTACTTC.